A selection of T cell receptor beta chains follows, all from one sample in a study of long-term antiretroviral therapy in people with HIV. The protocol was immunoSEQ multiplex PCR, while the TCRdb copy is restricted to in-frame clones and leaves out a portion. Among more than 20,000 clones listed, 83% were seen once. Sequences were derived from unsorted PBMCs, sampled 3 years after starting antiretroviral therapy. Source of these receptors: a man between 18 and 35 years old with HIV. Both conserved end residues are part of each CDR3. D genes are given only for firm matches. Clone size is not always given. Where it is, it says once, few, many or a class for expanded clones.

abundance | d_gene | j_gene | v_gene | len | CDR3nt | CDR3aa
NA | NA | TRBJ1-3 | TRBV2 | 16 | TGTGCCAGCAGTGAACAGACTCCAGGGGCTGGAAACACCATATATTTT | CASSEQTPGAGNTIYF
NA | NA | TRBJ1-1 | TRBV7-2 | 14 | TGTGCCAGCAGGTATACAGGGACCAACACTGAAGCTTTCTTT | CASRYTGTNTEAFF
NA | TRBD1 | TRBJ1-3 | TRBV28 | 20 | TGTGCCAGCAGTTCATCCGGACAGGACTTACCTATGATCTCTGGAAACACCATATATTTT | CASSSSGQDLPMISGNTIYF
NA | TRBD1 | TRBJ2-1 | TRBV7-3 | 15 | TGTGCCAGCAGCTTAGGGGACAGTTCCTACAATGAGCAGTTCTTC | CASSLGDSSYNEQFF
NA | TRBD2 | TRBJ2-2 | TRBV7-3 | 19 | TGTGCCAGCAGCTTAAAGTTACTAGCGGGGGGGCCGGGCACCGGGGAGCTGTTTTTT | CASSLKLLAGGPGTGELFF
NA | TRBD1 | TRBJ2-7 | TRBV2 | 15 | TGTGCCAGCAGCAAAGACAGGGAAGTATTCTACGAGCAGTACTTC | CASSKDREVFYEQYF
NA | NA | TRBJ1-5 | TRBV19 | 12 | TGTGCCAGTAGAGGTCCGGATCAGCCCCAGCATTTT | CASRGPDQPQHF
NA | NA | TRBJ2-1 | TRBV4-1 | 15 | TGCGCCAGCAGCCTCCGACAGTCCGAAACTAATGAGCAGTTCTTC | CASSLRQSETNEQFF
few | NA | TRBJ1-6 | TRBV19 | 17 | TGTGCCAGTAGTATGATATCGGGGAGCTCCTATAATTCACCCCTCCACTTT | CASSMISGSSYNSPLHF
NA | NA | TRBJ1-4 | TRBV4-1 | 12 | TGCGCCAGCAGCCAAGAAGATCAGGAACTGTTTTTT | CASSQEDQELFF
NA | TRBD1 | TRBJ1-4 | TRBV10-2 | 14 | TGCGCCAGCAGTGAGAGGGGGCAAGATGAAAAACTGTTTTTT | CASSERGQDEKLFF
NA | TRBD2 | TRBJ2-1 | TRBV7-6 | 16 | TGTGCCAGCAGCTTAGAGGGATCGACTAGCGGGGGGGCTCCGTTCTTC | CASSLEGSTSGGAPFF
NA | NA | TRBJ1-2 | TRBV28 | 22 | TGTGCCAGCAGTGTGTTGACCGGAACCCGCTCCGCGATAAGGGACCCTCGTAGTGGCTACACCTTC | CASSVLTGTRSAIRDPRSGYTF
NA | TRBD1 | TRBJ1-2 | TRBV4-1 | 15 | TGCGCCAGCAGCCAAGGCCCGGACAGGACACGAGGCTACACCTTC | CASSQGPDRTRGYTF
NA | TRBD1 | TRBJ2-7 | TRBV2 | 15 | TGTGCCAGCAGGGAAATCGGGACAGGGGGCTACGAGCAGTACTTC | CASREIGTGGYEQYF
NA | NA | TRBJ2-3 | TRBV5-4 | 16 | TGTGCCAGCGGATCACCTCCCGGGGCTAGCACAGATACGCAGTATTTT | CASGSPPGASTDTQYF
once | NA | TRBJ2-2 | TRBV6-1 | 13 | TGTGCCAGCAGTGGTCAGAGCACCGGGGAGCTGTTTTTT | CASSGQSTGELFF
NA | TRBD2 | TRBJ2-3 | TRBV27 | 17 | TGTGCCAGCAGTTTACTCCCTAGCGGGGGGGGCACAGATACGCAGTATTTT | CASSLLPSGGGTDTQYF
NA | TRBD1 | TRBJ1-3 | TRBV7-3 | 14 | TGTGCCAGCAGCAAGACAGGGCTAGGAAACACCATATATTTT | CASSKTGLGNTIYF
NA | NA | TRBJ1-2 | TRBV5-1 | 14 | TGCGCCAGCAGCTTGGAGACCACTAACTATGGCTACACCTTC | CASSLETTNYGYTF
NA | NA | TRBJ1-4 | TRBV5-1 | 15 | TGCGCCAGCAGCTTGGAGGGGAAGATTAATGAAAAACTGTTTTTT | CASSLEGKINEKLFF
once | NA | TRBJ2-7 | TRBV5-1 | 12 | TGCGCCAGCAGCTTGCTCTCCTCCGAGCAGTACTTC | CASSLLSSEQYF
NA | NA | TRBJ1-1 | TRBV19 | 15 | TGTGCCAGTAGTATAGTACAGGGACTTTTTACTGAAGCTTTCTTT | CASSIVQGLFTEAFF
NA | NA | TRBJ2-2 | TRBV18 | 17 | TGTGCCAGCTCACCATATTTAATGGACAGGAACACCGGGGAGCTGTTTTTT | CASSPYLMDRNTGELFF
NA | NA | TRBJ1-5 | TRBV19 | 12 | TGTGCCAGTAGTCCGGGAGGCCAGCCCCAGCATTTT | CASSPGGQPQHF
NA | NA | TRBJ2-3 | TRBV7-7 | 15 | TGTGCTAGCAGCTATACGGGGGCCAGCACAGATACGCAGTATTTT | CASSYTGASTDTQYF
NA | TRBD1 | TRBJ1-2 | TRBV4-1 | 14 | TGCGCCAGCAGCCAAGAACGGACAGGGGATGGCTACACCTTC | CASSQERTGDGYTF
NA | NA | TRBJ1-5 | TRBV6-5 | 12 | TGTGCCAGCGGCTTAACCGCGGGGCCCCAGCATTTT | CASGLTAGPQHF
once | NA | TRBJ2-5 | TRBV5-1 | 17 | TGCGCCAGCACCGAACCCTCCCAGACAGGATACCAAGAGACCCAGTACTTC | CASTEPSQTGYQETQYF
few | NA | TRBJ1-5 | TRBV5-5 | 16 | TGTGCCAGCAGCTTGGACCTGCCCCTAAGCAATCAGCCCCAGCATTTT | CASSLDLPLSNQPQHF
once | NA | TRBJ2-7 | TRBV11-2 | 12 | TGTGCCAGCAGTCGAGGGGGTTTGGAGCAGTACTTC | CASSRGGLEQYF
NA | NA | TRBJ2-6 | TRBV7-8 | 17 | TGTGCCAGCAGCTTAAATACAGGGATCACTGGGGCCAACGTCCTGACTTTC | CASSLNTGITGANVLTF
NA | NA | TRBJ1-1 | TRBV2 | 15 | TGTGCCAGCAGTGGCTTCCAGTTAGAGAACACTGAAGCTTTCTTT | CASSGFQLENTEAFF